This passage covers 14 T cell receptor beta chains from one sample sequenced in a study of T cell responses to AZD1222 COVID-19 vaccine. The table came from immunoSEQ multiplex PCR; TCRdb's copy has only in-frame clones and leaves some out. This table has about 180,000 clones, around 88% appearing once. Sequences were derived from peripheral blood, sampled 28 days after the second AZD1222 dose. The receptors were gathered from an adult who received the AZD1222 COVID-19 vaccine.

V is TRBV27 and J is TRBJ2-7; 8 bases agree with TRBD1. The CDR3 loop spans 14 amino acids. Germline lookup yields CDR1 MNHEY and CDR2 SMNVEV (reference sequence). The V gene end was trimmed by 2 bases and the J gene end by 3 bases; junction bases not matched to a gene: 3. In nucleotides, the CDR3 is TGTGCCAGCAGTTTAAACAGGGGGATCTACGAGCAGTACTTC. This gives the protein CASSLNRGIYEQYF.

This sequence joins TRBV15 and TRBJ2-2, with D uncertain. The CDR3 contains 16 residues. Germline CDR1 and CDR2: LNHNV and YYDKDF (reference sequence). Trimming stripped 5 bases from V and 1 base from J, with 14 bases between. In DNA, the CDR3 is TGTGCCACCAGCTCAGAGATAGTTAGGAACACCGGGGAGCTGTTTTTT. This sequence encodes CATSSEIVRNTGELFF.

The chain carries TRBV5-5 and TRBJ2-1; D gene ambiguous. CDR3 length: 14 residues. Germline V gives CDR1 SGHKS, CDR2 YYEKEE (reference sequence). The V end was cut by 3 bases, the J end by 8 bases, with 15 bases between. CDR3 protein: CASSYRHAGDEQFF. The CDR3 DNA sequence: TGTGCCAGCAGCTATAGACACGCTGGGGATGAGCAGTTCTTC.

The V and J genes are TRBV5-1 and TRBJ2-3, with 7 bases that match TRBD2. The V segment lost 4 bases and the J segment 2 bases; nucleotides outside the gene matches: 16. This CDR3 region has 18 residues. CDR1 is SGHRS, CDR2 YFSETQ, per germline. The CDR3 DNA reads TGCGCCAGCAGCATTGGATCGACAACTAGCGTCCTCACAGATACGCAGTATTTT. Residues: CASSIGSTTSVLTDTQYF.

V usage is TRBV5-1 and J usage is TRBJ1-1, with a tentative D call TRBD1 (5 bases). CDR1 is SGHRS, CDR2 YFSETQ, per germline. The CDR3 totals 14 residues. Trimming left V 4 bases short and J 6 bases short, with 16 bases between. The DNA for the CDR3 is TGCGCCAGCAGCCAGGTCAGGGTGGACTCTGAAGCTTTCTTT. Its translation: CASSQVRVDSEAFF.

In DNA form, the CDR3 reads TGTGCCTGGAGTGTAATGATTTCGAACTATGGCTACACCTTC. Its protein is CAWSVMISNYGYTF. The rearrangement links TRBV30 to TRBJ1-2; D is ambiguous. Germline CDR1 GTSNPN, CDR2 SVGIG (reference sequence). The CDR3 totals 14 residues. V gave up 0 bases and J gave up 2 bases, with 10 bases separating them.

The V gene is TRBV7-2, the J gene TRBJ1-6; no firm D call. Trimming removed 6 bases at V and 6 bases at J, with 9 bases between. The CDR3 is 13 residues long. Germline V gene lookup returns CDR1 SGHTA and CDR2 FQGNSA. The CDR3 sequence: CASSRDTNSPLHF. DNA for the CDR3: TGTGCCAGCAGTCGGGATACTAATTCACCCCTCCACTTT.

The chain employs TRBV11-2 and TRBJ1-1, with 8 bases identical to TRBD1. Trimming removed 3 bases from V and 0 bases from J; junction bases left unmatched: 9. The CDR3 consists of 17 residues. From germline, CDR1 is SGHAT and CDR2 FQNNGV. CDR3 loop: CASSFSGQVFLNTEAFF. CDR3 in DNA: TGTGCCAGCAGCTTTTCGGGACAGGTATTCCTGAACACTGAAGCTTTCTTT.

The V call is TRBV19, the J call TRBJ2-3, with 8 positions matching TRBD2. CDR1 is LNHDA, CDR2 SQIVND, per germline (reference sequence). The CDR3 runs to 17 residues. The trim removed 3 bases at V and 3 bases at J, leaving 11 bases unmatched. The DNA for the CDR3 is TGTGCCAGTAGTATGAGGTCCGTCGGGGGGGCAACAGATACGCAGTATTTT. This encodes CASSMRSVGGATDTQYF.

The CDR3, as DNA: TGCAGCGCTCAGAGGACAGGGCGGGCCGGGGAGCTGTTTTTT. It translates to CSAQRTGRAGELFF. The chain couples TRBV29-1 to TRBJ2-2; 8 nucleotides align to TRBD1. The CDR3 runs to 14 residues. Germline assignment: CDR1 SQVTM and CDR2 ANQGSEA. V lost 7 bases and J lost 6; bases outside the gene matches: 10.

The V gene is TRBV9, the J gene TRBJ2-3; TRBD2 agrees at 8 bases. The germline V gene has CDR1 SGDLS and CDR2 YYNGEE. J lost 4 bases, V lost 2 bases, and 6 bases had no gene match. The CDR3 sequence is 15 residues long. The CDR3 here is CASSVGTRFPDTQYF. CDR3 DNA sequence: TGTGCCAGCAGCGTGGGGACTAGGTTTCCAGATACGCAGTATTTT. The full variable domain, rest sourced from reference TRBV9 and TRBJ2-3, is DSGVTQTPKHLITATGQRVTLRCSPRSGDLSVYWYQQSLDQGLQFLIQYYNGEERAKGNILERFSAQQFPDLHSELNLSSLELGDSALYFCASSVGTRFPDTQYFGPGTRLTVL.

This chain uses TRBV19 with TRBJ2-1; D not certain. This CDR3 spans 16 amino acids. The ends were cut back, 5 bases at V and 0 bases at J, with 14 bases in the middle. The V gene's germline CDR1 is LNHDA and CDR2 SQIVND (reference sequence). The CDR3 DNA reads TGTGCCAGTAGTGAACCTACAGCTTACTCCTACAATGAGCAGTTCTTC. This sequence encodes CASSEPTAYSYNEQFF.

Turning to this clone: Other DNA sequences in this specimen translate into the identical CDR3. This sequence joins TRBV7-8 and TRBJ1-1; unclear D gene. CDR1 is SGHVS, CDR2 FQNEAQ, per germline. This CDR3 is 14 amino acids long. V gave up 3 bases and J gave up 1 base, with 9 bases separating them. The CDR3 DNA follows: TGTGCCAGCAGCTTGGAAGGGTCGAACACTGAAGCTTTCTTT. It specifies CASSLEGSNTEAFF.

DNA of the CDR3: TGTGCCAGTGGGACAGAAAACAAAAACATTCAGTACTTC. Protein sequence: CASGTENKNIQYF. V and J are TRBV19 and TRBJ2-4; 7 bases are a match to TRBD1. V was clipped by 8 bases and J by 3 bases; unmatched bases: 4. Germline-derived CDR1 and CDR2 are LNHDA and SQIVND (reference sequence). The CDR3 runs to 13 residues.